This T cell receptor (beta chain) was documented in a study of T-cell memory formation after mild COVID-19. About the study: For the most part, TCR clusters were specific to one donor. The study's findings and limits: Clones contracting across day 15 to 85 had a balanced CD4/CD8 profile; later expanding clones leaned CD4+. CM and EM subsets held most contracting CD4+ clones; EMRA held CD8+ ones.

Note on this clonotype: Antigen specificity is unknown.

Each CDR3 protein is one row after TCRdb ran MiXCR on the 5' RACE reads. The data hold roughly 610,000 distinct CDR3 sequences, with roughly a sixth observed a single time. The CDR3 loop spans 14 amino acids. V shed 2 bases and J shed 3 bases, with 8 bases lying between them. The source material was PBMCs or a T cell subset sorted from them (not recorded which). The sequence derives from an adult woman who had mild COVID-19 (a few samples of this study predate the infection). Cell type and time point are not known. The chain uses TRBV12-3 or TRBV12-4 and TRBJ2-1, with D hard to call. In DNA form, the CDR3 reads TGTGCCAGCAGTTTAATAGGGATCTACAATGAGCAGTTCTTC. It codes for CASSLIGIYNEQFF.